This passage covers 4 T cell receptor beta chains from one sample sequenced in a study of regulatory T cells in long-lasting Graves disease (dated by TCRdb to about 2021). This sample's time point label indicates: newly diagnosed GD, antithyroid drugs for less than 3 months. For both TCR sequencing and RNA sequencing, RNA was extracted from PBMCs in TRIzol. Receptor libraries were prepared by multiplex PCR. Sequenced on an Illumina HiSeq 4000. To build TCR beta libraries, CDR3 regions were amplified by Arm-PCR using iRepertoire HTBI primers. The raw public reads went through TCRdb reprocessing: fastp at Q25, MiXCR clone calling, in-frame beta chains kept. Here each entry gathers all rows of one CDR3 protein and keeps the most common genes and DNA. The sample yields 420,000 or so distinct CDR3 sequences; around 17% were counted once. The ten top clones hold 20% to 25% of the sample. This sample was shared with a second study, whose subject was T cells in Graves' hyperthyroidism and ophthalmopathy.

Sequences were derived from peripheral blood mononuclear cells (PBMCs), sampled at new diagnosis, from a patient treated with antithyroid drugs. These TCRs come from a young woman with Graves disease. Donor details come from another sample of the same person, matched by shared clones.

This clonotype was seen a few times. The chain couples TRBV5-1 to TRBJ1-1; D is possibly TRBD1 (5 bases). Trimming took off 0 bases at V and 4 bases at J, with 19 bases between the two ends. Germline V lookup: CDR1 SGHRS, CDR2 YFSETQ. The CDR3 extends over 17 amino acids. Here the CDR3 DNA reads TGCGCCAGCAGCTTGGCATTTAGGGCCAGGGTTTTCACTGAAGCTTTCTTT. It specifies CASSLAFRARVFTEAFF.

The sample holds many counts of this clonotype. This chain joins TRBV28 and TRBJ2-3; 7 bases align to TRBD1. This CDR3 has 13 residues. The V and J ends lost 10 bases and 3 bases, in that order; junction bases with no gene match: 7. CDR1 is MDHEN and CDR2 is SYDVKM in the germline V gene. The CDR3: CAIQDRVTDTQYF. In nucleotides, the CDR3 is TGTGCCATACAAGACAGGGTAACAGATACGCAGTATTTT.

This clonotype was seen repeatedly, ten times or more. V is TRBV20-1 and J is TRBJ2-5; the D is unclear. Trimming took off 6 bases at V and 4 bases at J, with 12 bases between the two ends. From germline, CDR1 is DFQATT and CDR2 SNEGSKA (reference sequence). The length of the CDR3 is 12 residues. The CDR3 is CSALLTGETQYF. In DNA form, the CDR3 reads TGCAGTGCCCTTCTAACGGGAGAGACCCAGTACTTC.

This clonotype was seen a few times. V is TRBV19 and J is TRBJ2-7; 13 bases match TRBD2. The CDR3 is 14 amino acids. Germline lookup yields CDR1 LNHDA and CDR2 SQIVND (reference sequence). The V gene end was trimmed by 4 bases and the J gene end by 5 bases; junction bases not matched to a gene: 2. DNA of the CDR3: TGTGCCAGTAGTACACTAGCGGGAGGGCACGAGCAGTACTTC. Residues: CASSTLAGGHEQYF.